This is a list of T cell receptor beta chains from one sample in a study of control samples from healthy donors and cancer patients. Produced via immunoSEQ multiplex PCR; TCRdb's table is partial and in-frame only. This sample has under 150,000 clones, with 93% found just once. Material for sequencing was blood. These receptors all come from a man younger than 40 in good health. CDR3s include the opening cysteine and the closing phenylalanine or tryptophan. D genes are given only for firm matches. Expanded clones are given a class, and other clones once, few, many or no size at all.

J: TRBJ1-1
D: NA
V: TRBV28
size: once
length: 16
DNA: TGTGCCGGCAGTTTTAACCGGGGTCTTCGGAGCACTGAAGCTTTCTTT
CDR3: CAGSFNRGLRSTEAFF

J: TRBJ1-4
D: TRBD1
V: TRBV6-5
size: NA
length: 14
DNA: TGTGCCAGCAGTTCCCGACAGGGGTTAGGGAAACTGTTTTTT
CDR3: CASSSRQGLGKLFF

J: TRBJ1-2
D: NA
V: TRBV19
size: NA
length: 15
DNA: TGTGCCAGTAGTATAGTATCCAGCACCTACTATGGCTACACCTTC
CDR3: CASSIVSSTYYGYTF

J: TRBJ2-3
D: TRBD2
V: TRBV4-1
size: NA
length: 15
DNA: TGCGCCAGCAGTGACAGCGGGGGGGCCACAGATACGCAGTATTTT
CDR3: CASSDSGGATDTQYF

J: TRBJ2-2
D: TRBD1
V: TRBV29-1
size: once
length: 13
DNA: TGCAGCGTTCCGGGACAGGGGGCCGGGGAGCTGTTTTTT
CDR3: CSVPGQGAGELFF

J: TRBJ1-1
D: NA
V: TRBV18
size: NA
length: 15
DNA: TGTGCCAGCTCACCAACGGGACAACAGAACACTGAAGCTTTCTTT
CDR3: CASSPTGQQNTEAFF

J: TRBJ2-4
D: TRBD1
V: TRBV27
size: NA
length: 13
DNA: TGTGCCAGCAGCTTCAGCGGACAGGGCTTGCTGTACTTC
CDR3: CASSFSGQGLLYF

J: TRBJ2-7
D: TRBD1
V: TRBV5-6
size: NA
length: 15
DNA: TGTGCCACCAAGACAGGGACAGCCGACTCCTACGAGCAGTACTTC
CDR3: CATKTGTADSYEQYF

J: TRBJ2-7
D: NA
V: TRBV5-4
size: NA
length: 14
DNA: TGTGCCAGCAGCTTGGCGGGTCGAGCCTACGAGCAGTACTTC
CDR3: CASSLAGRAYEQYF

J: TRBJ2-3
D: TRBD1
V: TRBV11-2
size: NA
length: 16
DNA: TGTGCCAGCAGCGGAATCCGGGACAGGGAGGCAGATACGCAGTATTTT
CDR3: CASSGIRDREADTQYF

J: TRBJ1-2
D: NA
V: TRBV5-5
size: NA
length: 15
DNA: TGTGCCAGCAGCTTTGATAAAGGGACCAGGGATGGCTACACCTTC
CDR3: CASSFDKGTRDGYTF

J: TRBJ1-2
D: NA
V: TRBV7-8
size: NA
length: 14
DNA: TGTGCCAGCAGCTTAGACAGAGACACGGGGGGCTACACCTTC
CDR3: CASSLDRDTGGYTF

J: TRBJ2-5
D: NA
V: TRBV2
size: NA
length: 12
DNA: TGTGCCAGCAGTGGGGGGTGGGAGACCCAGTACTTC
CDR3: CASSGGWETQYF

J: TRBJ1-1
D: NA
V: TRBV4-1
size: NA
length: 13
DNA: TGCGCCAGCAGCCAAGACAGGAACACTGAAGCTTTCTTT
CDR3: CASSQDRNTEAFF

J: TRBJ1-2
D: NA
V: TRBV12-5
size: NA
length: 11
DNA: TGTGCTAGTTTGGGGCAGGGTGGCTACACCTTC
CDR3: CASLGQGGYTF

J: TRBJ1-4
D: TRBD1
V: TRBV28
size: NA
length: 15
DNA: TGTGCCAGCAGTTTCGGAAGGGGGCTTGATGAAAAACTGTTTTTT
CDR3: CASSFGRGLDEKLFF

J: TRBJ1-1
D: TRBD1
V: TRBV7-2
size: NA
length: 17
DNA: TGTGCCAGCAGCTCACCCGGGAGGGGACAGGGGAACACTGAAGCTTTCTTT
CDR3: CASSSPGRGQGNTEAFF

J: TRBJ1-3
D: TRBD1
V: TRBV6-1
size: NA
length: 18
DNA: TGTGCCAGCAGTGAAGGGGTTGGTAAGGGGGCCTCTGGAAACACCATATATTTT
CDR3: CASSEGVGKGASGNTIYF

J: TRBJ1-1
D: NA
V: TRBV7-2
size: NA
length: 16
DNA: TGTGCCAGCAGCTTGGTGGATGGGGTATCTAACACTGAAGCTTTCTTT
CDR3: CASSLVDGVSNTEAFF

J: TRBJ2-1
D: NA
V: TRBV28
size: NA
length: 13
DNA: TGTGCCATCTCTTCCGGGGCCCACAATGAGCAGTTCTTC
CDR3: CAISSGAHNEQFF

J: TRBJ2-1
D: NA
V: TRBV6-6
size: NA
length: 12
DNA: TGTGCCAGCAGTAAAATTCACGATGAGCAGTTCTTC
CDR3: CASSKIHDEQFF

J: TRBJ1-2
D: NA
V: TRBV5-1
size: NA
length: 15
DNA: TGCGCCAGCAGCCGCACCCAGGGTTTAAACTATGGCTACACCTTC
CDR3: CASSRTQGLNYGYTF

J: TRBJ2-7
D: NA
V: TRBV27
size: NA
length: 16
DNA: TGTGCCAGCAGTTTATTGGCCACCAGGGTCTCCTACGAGCAGTACTTC
CDR3: CASSLLATRVSYEQYF

J: TRBJ1-1
D: TRBD1
V: TRBV19
size: NA
length: 16
DNA: TGTGCCAGTCGCTCCTCAGGGGGGGGGCGCAACACTGAAGCTTTCTTT
CDR3: CASRSSGGGRNTEAFF

J: TRBJ2-7
D: TRBD1
V: TRBV2
size: NA
length: 13
DNA: TGTGCCAATGAGGGACAGGGTAGGAACGAGCAGTACTTC
CDR3: CANEGQGRNEQYF

J: TRBJ1-1
D: NA
V: TRBV25-1
size: NA
length: 13
DNA: TGTGCCAGCAGCCGAGGGGGTTACACTGAAGCTTTCTTT
CDR3: CASSRGGYTEAFF

J: TRBJ2-7
D: NA
V: TRBV28
size: NA
length: 11
DNA: TGTGCCAGCAGTTTGAGGAACGAGCAGTACTTC
CDR3: CASSLRNEQYF

J: TRBJ2-3
D: NA
V: TRBV29-1
size: once
length: 11
DNA: TGCAGCGTTGTTGGGTCAGATACGCAGTATTTT
CDR3: CSVVGSDTQYF

J: TRBJ2-1
D: NA
V: TRBV27
size: once
length: 17
DNA: TGTGCCAGCAGTTCCCACAGGGAAAGGGGCTCCTACAATGAGCAGTTCTTC
CDR3: CASSSHRERGSYNEQFF

J: TRBJ2-1
D: NA
V: TRBV19
size: NA
length: 15
DNA: TGTGCCAGTAGTATGAGGCAGGGCGACCCTAATGAGCAGTTCTTC
CDR3: CASSMRQGDPNEQFF

J: TRBJ1-3
D: NA
V: TRBV19
size: NA
length: 15
DNA: TGTGCCAGTAGTCCGACAGCGATCTCTGGAAACACCATATATTTT
CDR3: CASSPTAISGNTIYF

J: TRBJ2-3
D: NA
V: TRBV7-2
size: NA
length: 14
DNA: TGTGCCAGCAGCTTAGGGCAAGGGGGATATACGCAGTATTTT
CDR3: CASSLGQGGYTQYF

J: TRBJ2-3
D: NA
V: TRBV9
size: NA
length: 15
DNA: TGTGCCAGCAGTAAACCGACAGGAGCGGCAGATACGCAGTATTTT
CDR3: CASSKPTGAADTQYF

J: TRBJ2-5
D: NA
V: TRBV7-9
size: NA
length: 14
DNA: TGTGCCAGCAGCCAATTAGAGGGGCGAGAGACCCAGTACTTC
CDR3: CASSQLEGRETQYF

J: TRBJ2-2
D: NA
V: TRBV10-1
size: few
length: 16
DNA: TGCGCCAGCAGTGAGTCTTCGGGGGTTGCTGACGGGGAGCTGTTTTTT
CDR3: CASSESSGVADGELFF

J: TRBJ2-3
D: NA
V: TRBV28
size: NA
length: 11
DNA: TGTGCCACTAGGTTCACAGATACGCAGTATTTT
CDR3: CATRFTDTQYF

J: TRBJ2-5
D: TRBD2
V: TRBV5-8
size: NA
length: 15
DNA: TGTGCCAGCAGCTTACTAGCGGGGTCACAAGGAACCCAGTACTTC
CDR3: CASSLLAGSQGTQYF

J: TRBJ2-2
D: NA
V: TRBV18
size: once
length: 13
DNA: TGTGCCAGCTCACCACCTGACACCGGGGAGCTGTTTTTT
CDR3: CASSPPDTGELFF

J: TRBJ2-7
D: NA
V: TRBV19
size: NA
length: 15
DNA: TGTGCCAGTAGTATAGAAGAGGGCGGTTTTTACGAGCAGTACTTC
CDR3: CASSIEEGGFYEQYF

J: TRBJ1-2
D: TRBD1
V: TRBV28
size: NA
length: 14
DNA: TGTGCCAGCAGTGTACCGGGACAGGGGCATGGCTACACCTTC
CDR3: CASSVPGQGHGYTF